The source of this T cell receptor (beta chain) is a study of cytomegalovirus exposure and HLA in healthy donors. Sequenced by immunoSEQ multiplex PCR; TCRdb stores in-frame clones only, minus some. The table records roughly 350,000 clones, 70% to 90% of them present only once. The V gene's germline CDR1 is LNHDA and CDR2 SQIVND (reference sequence). V lost 5 bases, J lost 2 bases, and 6 bases stayed unmatched. The CDR3 is made up of 14 amino acids. Sequenced: PBMCs. This sequence originates from a woman younger than 30 in good health and CMV-seronegative. The chain recombines TRBV19 with TRBJ2-7, with 7 bases fitting TRBD1. CDR3 amino acids: CASSAIQGPYEQYF. CDR3 DNA: TGTGCCAGTAGTGCGATACAGGGGCCCTACGAGCAGTACTTC.